These 12 T cell receptor beta chains were all obtained from the same sample, sequenced in a study of OX40 agonist ivuxolimab in advanced cancers. Clones were read by immunoSEQ multiplex PCR, and TCRdb kept only the in-frame ones, dropping some. The table has 16,000 or so clones, 70% to 75% seen once. Specimen: CD4+ or CD8+ T cells sorted from blood, collected in a trial of the OX40 agonist ivuxolimab. The receptor set was obtained from an adult with an advanced solid tumor such as melanoma, head and neck, liver or kidney cancer.

This clone has only a few counts. The chain uses TRBV21-1 and TRBJ2-3; the table's D call, TRBD2, was not checked against the DNA. TRBV21-1 has pseudogene status. The CDR3 is 17 residues long. The CDR3 is CASSKVATSGGMGTQYF. As DNA, the CDR3 is TGTGCCAGCAGCAAAGTGGCTACTAGCGGAGGTATGGGTACGCAGTATTTT.

This clone appeared a few times. This sequence joins TRBV6-1 and TRBJ2-1; unclear D gene. The CDR3 runs 12 residues. V dropped 8 bases and J dropped 1 base, with 6 bases sitting between them. Germline CDR1 is MNHNS and CDR2 is SASEGT. This CDR3 is CASHQSYNEQFF. The CDR3 DNA is TGTGCCAGCCACCAGTCCTACAATGAGCAGTTCTTC.

With respect to this clone: Relative to the germline gene, one junction end is altered; a read error may explain this. V and J are TRBV19 and TRBJ2-1; D uncertain. CDR1 is LNHDA, CDR2 SQIVND, per germline (reference sequence). This CDR3 is 10 amino acids long. The CDR3 loop is CASYGALWVF. The CDR3 nucleotides are TGTGCCAGTTACGGAGCCTTATGGGTCTTC.

This chain uses TRBV28 with TRBJ1-5; the D gene is possibly TRBD1 (5 bases). CDR1 and CDR2 from the germline V gene are MDHEN and SYDVKM. Trimming left V 3 bases short and J 11 bases short, with 26 bases between. The CDR3 consists of 17 residues. CDR3 DNA: TGTGCCAGCAGTTTCTCCCGGGGGTCTGGACCCCACGCGTCCCAGCATTTT. As protein: CASSFSRGSGPHASQHF.

The DNA for the CDR3 is TGTGCCAGCAGCACCAGCGGCGCAGATACGCAGTATTTT. Protein: CASSTSGADTQYF. The chain recombines TRBV13 with TRBJ2-3, with D possibly TRBD2 on 5 matching bases. Looked up from germline, CDR1 is PRHDT and CDR2 is FYEKMQ (reference sequence). V was trimmed by 5 bases and J by 4 bases, leaving 10 bases between them. The CDR3 loop spans 13 amino acids.

The chain has TRBV6-1 and TRBJ2-7; 12 bases are shared with TRBD1. Germline CDR1 reads MNHNS; CDR2 reads SASEGT. V lost 3 bases to trimming and J lost 6 bases; unmatched junction nucleotides: 6. CDR3 length: 15 residues. Here the CDR3 reads CASSEWDRGRPEQYF. In DNA, the CDR3 is TGTGCCAGCAGTGAGTGGGACAGGGGGCGCCCCGAGCAGTACTTC.

The chain links TRBV7-9 to TRBJ2-1, with 10 bases identical to TRBD2. The CDR3 runs to 16 residues. Germline-derived CDR1 and CDR2 are SEHNR and FQNEAQ (reference sequence). V shed 5 bases and J 0 bases; nucleotides not matched to a gene: 4. Here the CDR3 DNA reads TGTGCCAGCAGCCAAGCGGGAGGGGGCTCCTACAATGAGCAGTTCTTC. Translated, it gives CASSQAGGGSYNEQFF.

This chain uses TRBV7-6 with TRBJ2-3; perhaps TRBD2 as D (5 bases). This CDR3 is built from 14 residues. V lost 5 bases to trimming and J lost 4 bases, with 13 bases between them. The germline gives CDR1 SGHVS, CDR2 FNYEAQ. Here the CDR3 DNA reads TGTGCCAGCAGCCCCGTACTAGTGGCAGATACGCAGTATTTT. Its protein is CASSPVLVADTQYF.

V and J are TRBV9 and TRBJ2-1; D is possibly TRBD1 (6 bases). V dropped 4 bases and J dropped 4 bases, with 21 bases sitting between them. From germline, CDR1 is SGDLS and CDR2 YYNGEE. CDR3 length: 17 residues. The DNA for the CDR3 is TGTGCCAGCAGCACCGAGGACAGACCGAACCCGTACAATGAGCAGTTCTTC. It is translated as CASSTEDRPNPYNEQFF.

The chain carries TRBV4-1 and TRBJ2-7, with 9 positions matching TRBD1. The CDR3 has 14 amino acids. Losses at the gene ends were 1 base for V and 5 bases for J; bases not matched to a gene: 3. The germline gives CDR1 MGHRA, CDR2 YSYEKL. The CDR3 DNA reads as TGCGCCAGCAGCCAAGTAGGGACAGGGCACGAGCAGTACTTC. Translated, it gives CASSQVGTGHEQYF.

This chain joins TRBV2 and TRBJ2-1, with 13 bases fitting TRBD2. CDR3 size: 14 residues. Germline values: CDR1 SNHLY, CDR2 FYNNEI. Trimming cost V 7 bases and J 9 bases; bases outside gene matches: 6. The CDR3 protein is CASTEGTSGIEQFF. The CDR3 DNA follows: TGTGCCAGCACCGAGGGGACTAGCGGGATTGAGCAGTTCTTC.

The chain carries TRBV7-6 and TRBJ2-5, with D possibly TRBD2 on 6 matching bases. V was pared by 1 base and J by 7 bases, with 10 bases between. CDR3 length: 13 amino acids. The germline gives CDR1 SGHVS, CDR2 FNYEAQ. The chain's CDR3 is CASSLGAAGTQYF. DNA of the CDR3: TGTGCCAGCAGCTTAGGGGCAGCGGGGACCCAGTACTTC.